This T cell receptor (beta chain) was documented in a study of glioma-infiltrating T cells after dendritic cell vaccination. Study-wide results and caveats: Estimated pretreatment TIL content predicted outcome after dendritic cell vaccination.

The junction had 4 bases not matched to a gene; V was cut back by 4 bases and J by 3 bases. This CDR3 is 14 amino acids long. CDR1 is SGHRS and CDR2 is YFSETQ in the germline V gene. On this clone: What it recognizes is unknown.

The PCR used 60 V beta and 13 J beta primers. Only in-frame clones appear in the TCRdb table, and some are missing; sequencing was by immunoSEQ multiplex PCR. The sample carries some 100,000 clones, about 85% recorded once. The chain couples TRBV5-1 to TRBJ2-5, with 9 bases aligning to TRBD1. The source was blood, collected before dendritic cell vaccination. The sequence came from a human donor with glioblastoma. This CDR3 is CASSQGQGEETQYF. In DNA form, the CDR3 reads TGCGCCAGCAGCCAGGGACAGGGCGAAGAGACCCAGTACTTC.